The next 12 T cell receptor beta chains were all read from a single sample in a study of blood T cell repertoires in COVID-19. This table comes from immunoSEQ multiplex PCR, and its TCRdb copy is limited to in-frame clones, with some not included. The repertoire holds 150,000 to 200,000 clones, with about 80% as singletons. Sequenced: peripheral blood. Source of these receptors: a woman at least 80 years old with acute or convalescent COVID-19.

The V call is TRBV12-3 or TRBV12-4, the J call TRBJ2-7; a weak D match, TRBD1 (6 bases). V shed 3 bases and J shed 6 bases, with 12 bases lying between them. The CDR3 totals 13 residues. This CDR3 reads CASSFGSGAEQYF. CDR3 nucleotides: TGTGCCAGCAGTTTCGGGTCAGGGGCCGAGCAGTACTTC.

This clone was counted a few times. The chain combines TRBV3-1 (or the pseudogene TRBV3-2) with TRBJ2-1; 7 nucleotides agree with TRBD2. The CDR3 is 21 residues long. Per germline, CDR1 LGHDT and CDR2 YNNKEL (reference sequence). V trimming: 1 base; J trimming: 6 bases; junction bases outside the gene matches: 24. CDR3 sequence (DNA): TGTGCCAGCAGCCAAGTCGGGCCCTCCTCCTCCGAAGCGGGGTATACCAATGAGCAGTTCTTC. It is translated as CASSQVGPSSSEAGYTNEQFF.

The CDR3 loop is CAWSPTVYNEQFF. Written as DNA, the CDR3 is TGTGCCTGGAGTCCGACAGTATACAATGAGCAGTTCTTC. The rearrangement joins TRBV30 to TRBJ2-1; D may be TRBD1 (5 bases). Trimming took 2 bases from V and 4 from J, leaving 9 bases between them. Germline values: CDR1 GTSNPN, CDR2 SVGIG (reference sequence). CDR3 length: 13 residues.

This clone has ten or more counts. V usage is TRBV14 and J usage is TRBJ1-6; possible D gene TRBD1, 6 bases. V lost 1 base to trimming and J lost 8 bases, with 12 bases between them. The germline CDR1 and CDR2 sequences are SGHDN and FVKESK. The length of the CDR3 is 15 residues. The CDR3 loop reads CASSQVQGRDSPLHF. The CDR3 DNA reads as TGTGCCAGCAGCCAAGTACAGGGAAGGGATTCACCCCTCCACTTT.

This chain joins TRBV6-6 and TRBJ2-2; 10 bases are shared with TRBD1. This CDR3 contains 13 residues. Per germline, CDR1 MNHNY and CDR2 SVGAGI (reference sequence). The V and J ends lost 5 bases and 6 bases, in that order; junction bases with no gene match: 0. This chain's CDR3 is CASSDRGPGELFF. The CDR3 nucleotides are TGTGCCAGCAGTGACAGGGGGCCCGGGGAGCTGTTTTTT.

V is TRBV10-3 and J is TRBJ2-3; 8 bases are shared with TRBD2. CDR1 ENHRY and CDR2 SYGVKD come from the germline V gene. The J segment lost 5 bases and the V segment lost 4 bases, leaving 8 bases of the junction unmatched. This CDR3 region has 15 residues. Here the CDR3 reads CAISVGTRSVDTQYF. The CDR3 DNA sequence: TGTGCCATCAGTGTCGGGACTAGATCGGTAGATACGCAGTATTTT.

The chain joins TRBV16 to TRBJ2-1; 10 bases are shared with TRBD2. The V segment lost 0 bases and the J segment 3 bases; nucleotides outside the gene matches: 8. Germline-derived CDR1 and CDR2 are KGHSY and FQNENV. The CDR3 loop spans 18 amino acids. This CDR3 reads CASSQSLAGAVGYNEQFF. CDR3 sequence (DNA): TGTGCCAGCAGCCAATCTCTAGCGGGGGCGGTCGGCTACAATGAGCAGTTCTTC.

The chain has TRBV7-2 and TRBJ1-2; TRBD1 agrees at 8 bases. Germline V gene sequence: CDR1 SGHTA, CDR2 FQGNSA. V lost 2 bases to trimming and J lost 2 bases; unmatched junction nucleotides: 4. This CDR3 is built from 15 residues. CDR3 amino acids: CASSLSGQENYGYTF. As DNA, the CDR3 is TGTGCCAGCAGCTTATCGGGACAGGAAAACTATGGCTACACCTTC.

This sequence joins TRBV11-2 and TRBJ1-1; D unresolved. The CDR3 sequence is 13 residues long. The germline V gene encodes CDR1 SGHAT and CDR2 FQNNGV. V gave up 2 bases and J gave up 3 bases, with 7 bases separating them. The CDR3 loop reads CASSLLSDTEAFF. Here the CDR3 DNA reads TGTGCCAGCAGCTTATTATCAGACACTGAAGCTTTCTTT.

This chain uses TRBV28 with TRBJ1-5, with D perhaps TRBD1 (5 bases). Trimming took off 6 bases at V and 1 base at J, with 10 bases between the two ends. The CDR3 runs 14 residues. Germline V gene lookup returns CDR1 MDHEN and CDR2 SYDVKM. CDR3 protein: CASSTTESNQPQHF. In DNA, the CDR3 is TGTGCCAGCAGCACGACAGAAAGCAATCAGCCCCAGCATTTT.

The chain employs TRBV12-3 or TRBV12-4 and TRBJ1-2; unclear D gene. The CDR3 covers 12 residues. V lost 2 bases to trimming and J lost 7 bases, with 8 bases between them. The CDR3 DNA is TGTGCCAGCAGTTTAACGGCTAGTGGCTACACCTTC. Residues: CASSLTASGYTF.

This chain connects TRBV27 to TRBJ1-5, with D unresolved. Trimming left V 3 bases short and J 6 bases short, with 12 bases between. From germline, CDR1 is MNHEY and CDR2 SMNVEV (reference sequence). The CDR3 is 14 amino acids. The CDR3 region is CASSFNWRGQPQHF. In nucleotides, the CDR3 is TGTGCCAGCAGTTTTAATTGGAGAGGTCAGCCCCAGCATTTT.